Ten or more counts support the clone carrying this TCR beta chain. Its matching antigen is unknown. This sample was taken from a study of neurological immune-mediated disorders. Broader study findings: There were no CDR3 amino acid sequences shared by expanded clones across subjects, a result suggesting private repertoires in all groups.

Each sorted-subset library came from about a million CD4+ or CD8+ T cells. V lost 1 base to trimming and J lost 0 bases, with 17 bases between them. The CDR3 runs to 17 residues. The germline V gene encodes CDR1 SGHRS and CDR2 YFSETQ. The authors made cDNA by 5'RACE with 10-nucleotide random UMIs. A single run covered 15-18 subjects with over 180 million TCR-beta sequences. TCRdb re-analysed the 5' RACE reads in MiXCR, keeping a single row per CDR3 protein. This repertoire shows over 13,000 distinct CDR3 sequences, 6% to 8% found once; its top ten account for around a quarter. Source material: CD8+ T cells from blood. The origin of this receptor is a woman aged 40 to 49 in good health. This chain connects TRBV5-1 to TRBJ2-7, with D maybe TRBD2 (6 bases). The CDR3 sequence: CASSLSSPGVGSYEQYF. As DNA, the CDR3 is TGCGCCAGCAGCTTGTCCTCACCGGGAGTGGGCTCCTACGAGCAGTACTTC.